What follows describes a single T cell receptor beta chain. This receptor's antigen is unknown. The input lacks base qualities; no much larger clone sits a single base away. The sample's treatment or condition label is to be understood as: AdE1-LMPpoly-expanded autologous EBV-specific T-cell therapy followed by anti-PD-1 nivolumab. This entry belongs to a study of EBV T-cell therapy then PD-1 blockade in nasopharyngeal carcinoma (dated by TCRdb to the early 2020s). Genomic DNA was extracted from sorted cells using the Qiagen DNeasy Kit. The immunoSEQ platform was used for deep sequencing of the TCR beta chain. In the paper's pipeline: Repertoire data analysis was performed with the immunoSEQ Analyzer software. TCRdb took over this immuneACCESS table, retaining in-frame rearrangements with V and J assigned. Such tables are incomplete; in checked studies, under half of the missing clones stem from an unresolved V gene, and the remainder is unexplained. That table furnishes V, J and clone size, whereas the DNA furnished D and trimming. The sample table shows approximately 25,000 clones, and 84% are seen once. Jointly, the top ten make up more than 25% of the sample.

CDR1 and CDR2 (LGHNA, YSLEER) derive from the germline V gene. V and J are truncated by 0 bases and 5 bases respectively, leaving an intervening sequence of 8 bases. Measured from the cysteine to the phenylalanine, the CDR3 is 13 residues long. Of the read, only the CDR3 DNA is kept; its 39 bases are in frame from base 1. The chain employs TRBV4-3 and TRBJ2-7; the D gene cannot be resolved reliably. The sequence came from a man in his forties with nasopharyngeal carcinoma. Sequenced material: CD8+ T cells from blood, taken at day 61 from a patient whose treatment included autologous EBV-specific T cells and nivolumab. The DNA sequence is TGCGCCAGCAGCCAAGATCGGTGGCACGAGCAGTACTTC. Its protein reads: CASSQDRWHEQYF.